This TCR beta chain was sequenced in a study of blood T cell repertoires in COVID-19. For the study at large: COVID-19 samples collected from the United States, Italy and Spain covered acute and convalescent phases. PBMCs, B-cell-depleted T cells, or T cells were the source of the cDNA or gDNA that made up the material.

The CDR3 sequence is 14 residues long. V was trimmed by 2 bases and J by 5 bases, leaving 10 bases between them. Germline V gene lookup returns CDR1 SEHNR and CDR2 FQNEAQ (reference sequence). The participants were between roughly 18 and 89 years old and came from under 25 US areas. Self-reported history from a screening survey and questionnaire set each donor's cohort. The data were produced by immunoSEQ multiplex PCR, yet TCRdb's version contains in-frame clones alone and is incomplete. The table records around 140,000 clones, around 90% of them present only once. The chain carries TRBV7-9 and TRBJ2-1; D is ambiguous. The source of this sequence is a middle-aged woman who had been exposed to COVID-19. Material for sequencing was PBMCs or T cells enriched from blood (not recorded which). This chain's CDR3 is CASSLPGPDNEQFF. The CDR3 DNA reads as TGTGCCAGCAGCTTACCGGGTCCGGACAATGAGCAGTTCTTC. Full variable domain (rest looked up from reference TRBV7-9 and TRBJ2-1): DTGVSQNPRHKITKRGQNVTFRCDPISEHNRLYWYRQTLGQGPEFLTYFQNEAQLEKSRLLSDRFSAERPKGSFSTLEIQRTEQGDSAMYLCASSLPGPDNEQFFGPGTRLTVL.